Detailed here is one T cell receptor beta chain. This clone was picked up a small number of times. It has no known antigen specificity. No quality values exist for individual bases; no much larger clone is one base distant. This sample was included in a study of cytomegalovirus exposure and HLA in healthy donors (dated by TCRdb to 2016 to 2017). General notes on the study: According to an earlier analysis of 587 of the donors, about 170 million T cells yielded over 90 million unique TCR beta sequences and 250 to 350 Gb of sequence data. The genetic ancestry cluster associated with self-reported Caucasian donors included 81% of the approximately 410 genotyped donors. The study combined high-throughput TCR immunosequencing, statistical association of individual TCRs with disease status, and machine learning to predict cytomegalovirus infection status. All discovery cohort repertoires had been generated on a single sequencing platform. Across some 400 genotyped donors of the cohort, an average of approximately 240,000 unique TCR beta nucleotide sequences per donor were sequenced, and roughly a sixth of those sequences were non-productive. To decide whether each TCR beta V gene segment behaved as functional or pseudogenic, an earlier analysis of some 540 of the donors relied on high-throughput TCR beta sequencing. HLA typing covered class I and class II loci at four-digit resolution. The number of donors typed differed by locus, with roughly 629-640 for A, B, C, DRB1 and DQB1, more than 500 for DQA1, 600 to 610 for DPA1, and around 460 for DPB1. In the later analysis, no new phenotypic data were used to find candidate immune exposures; instead, reliance was placed on TCR beta sequences and their occurrence across donors. Using immunosequencing, the study profiled T cell repertoires from about 620 subjects and related those repertoires to cytomegalovirus serostatus. Besides the first cohort of approximately 670 subjects, a separate validation cohort made up of 95 to 150 different subjects was used. Donor age, sex, ethnicity and CMV serostatus were compiled together with the repertoire data. The study aimed to test whether cataloging public T cell receptors could reveal signatures of past pathogen exposure. A few DR-DQ haplotypes were handled as single units for association and clustering because linkage in the cohort was strong. Roughly 300 gigabases of sequencing data and approximately 85 million unique TCR sequences were included in an early release covering over 600 HLA-typed donors. A later analysis re-analyzed previously published TCR beta repertoires from 666 donors and added high-resolution HLA genotyping to study TCR occurrence patterns. Genome-wide SNP genotypes for about 65% of the roughly 670 donors were used in a later genetic analysis, which treated that subset as a discovery cohort.

Library preparation used the immunoSEQ multiplex PCR assay. The multiplex PCR relied on a mix of 60 forward primers for TCR Vbeta segments and 13 reverse primers for TCR Jbeta segments. A multiplex PCR assay on genomic DNA amplified the CDR3 region of rearranged TCR beta genes. Amplified TCR beta libraries were sequenced as 87-base-pair reads on the Illumina HiSeq System. In the original analysis: Across the 600 to 700 repertoires, a later analysis counted 60 million to 90 million unique TCR beta chains, approximately 10 million of which were shared by at least two donors. Raw reads were error-corrected and collapsed into unique sequences by a nearest-neighbor algorithm in which closely related sequences were merged to remove PCR and sequencing errors. V, D and J gene segments were assigned by aligning CDR3 sequences to IMGT reference sequences. Each retained sequence needed at least a six-nucleotide match to both a V gene segment and a J gene segment. A rearrangement was called productive if the CDR3 had no stop codons and remained in frame with V and J, and every other rearrangement was called non-productive. CDR3 was defined by IMGT convention, running from the second conserved V-encoded cysteine to the conserved J-encoded phenylalanine. Sequences without an unambiguous match to a single V gene segment were excluded from the earlier analysis of 587 of the donors. An earlier analysis of 500 to 600 of the donors classified V segments as functional when productive rearrangements were above 56.7% and as segregating when the standard deviation between donors was above 5%. A statistical classification framework was developed to diagnose cytomegalovirus status using the catalog of TCR beta chain sequences. V and J gene assignment, in a later analysis, came from comparing TCR nucleotide sequences with IMGT/GENE-DB human TR gene sequences. In a later analysis, CDR3 sequences and most-parsimonious VDJ recombination scenarios were assigned using the TCRdist pipeline. In a later analysis, every TCR beta chain was defined by the combination of its CDR3 amino acid sequence and its V-gene family, and reads without a unique V-gene family were dropped. As a way to deal with suspected cross-contamination and a sequencing artifact, a later analysis dropped hundreds of nucleotide sequences that were highly shared and had low generation probability. For each public chain, a later analysis derived a clonal expansion index from normalized ranks of inferred template counts within each repertoire. A later analysis computed generation probabilities with a VDJ recombination model fitted to out-of-frame rearrangements, and checked the results against IGoR. In a later analysis, TCR-TCR, TCR-HLA and TCR-CMV co-occurrence was scored with hypergeometric tests, and a repertoire-size bias correction was applied to TCR pairs. To estimate false discovery rates, a later analysis permuted the HLA or CMV assignments 20 times. In a later analysis, co-occurring TCRs were grouped with DBSCAN, and TCRdist sequence similarity was added when clustering was performed within HLA-allele-positive subsets. Repertoires with fewer than 30,000 or more than 120,000 public chains were left out of co-occurrence clustering, as were four to six repertoires with anomalous nucleotide sharing. What TCRdb holds here is the immuneACCESS table cut down to in-frame rearrangements. Part of the clones is not present; checked against another copy, under half of the missing clones reflect an unresolved V gene, and the others are unexplained. V, J and clone size are taken as reported in that table, and D and trimming were inferred from the DNA itself. Within this sample are around 150,000 clones, with under 70% of them counted one time only. The top ten clones comprise 3% of the sample.

The cohort was made up of about 670 healthy bone marrow donors. At the time of sampling, all cohort members were nominally healthy, though unrecorded immune exposures were likely present. The donor tested CMV seropositive and was one of the 289 seropositive cohort members. Each donor provided a peripheral blood sample, and peripheral blood mononuclear cells were used for TCR beta sequencing. Genomic DNA was extracted from the blood cell samples with the Qiagen DNeasy Blood Extraction Kit. Overall study outcomes, separate from this receptor: Because HLA typing was unavailable for some donors at each locus, only the typed subset was used in association tests. An earlier analysis of 587 of the donors showed that most TCR beta V segments appeared in productive rearrangements either about 90% or about 30% of the time, which broadly matched IMGT annotations. Correlated functional status among segregating V segments might be attributable to linkage disequilibrium, but an unknown experimental factor could not be ruled out. A later analysis found that HLA-associated TCR beta chains were more clonally expanded and had lower generation probabilities than equally common non-associated chains. A few of the identified cytomegalovirus-associated TCR beta chains were confirmed in vitro to be specific for cytomegalovirus antigens. A later analysis reported that several top co-occurrence clusters appeared linked to parvovirus B19, influenza, CMV and Epstein-Barr virus. Some IMGT-functional V segments, including TRBV6-2 and TRBV6-3, could not be distinguished by the 87-base-pair reads and were therefore excluded. A further reported finding was that TCR beta sequences accurately predicted the HLA-A and HLA-B alleles for most subjects in the first cohort. When HLA alleles, especially DR and DQ, strongly co-occurred, attributing TCR associations to individual alleles was difficult. In a later analysis, 16,951 TCR beta sequences were associated with specific HLA alleles at a false discovery rate of 0.05. While some public TCRs were present in many individuals, most TCR sequences turned up only very rarely across donors. The presence/absence analyses assumed that sequencing depth was roughly uniform across donors, and that assumption may not be true. In a later analysis, TCR association rates were found to vary across HLA loci, with the most associated TCRs seen for DRB1 alleles and the fewest for HLA-C alleles. In a later genetic analysis, a missense DCLRE1C variant was associated with V-gene and J-gene trimming of TCR beta chains, and the association was replicated in an independent cohort. A cluster of highly shared sequence variants was judged likely to be a technical artifact of the sequencing pipeline. Compared with the approximately 670-donor mean, donors in an Asian-associated ancestry cluster had fewer N-insertions in productive TCRs, according to a later genetic analysis. For the cohort, immune exposure information was limited to CMV serostatus. In the study, about 150 TCR beta chains were listed as associated with cytomegalovirus. In this cohort, only TCR beta chains were sequenced, and detectable features were limited by the absence of alpha or paired-chain data. A later analysis found that most CMV-associated TCR beta chains appeared HLA-restricted, with HLA associations seemingly driven largely by CMV exposure. The authors suggested that the approach could potentially be generalized to other disease states and immunological phenotypes. Over 15 rarely observed V segments, including chromosome 9 orphons, were excluded from the earlier analysis of about 500 of the donors because counts were too low. The classifier was reported to diagnose cytomegalovirus status with high specificity and sensitivity in both the original and validation cohorts.

Spanning cysteine to phenylalanine, the CDR3 consists of 13 amino acids. Only CDR3 DNA is held: 39 bases, read in frame from base 1. The germline V gene encodes CDR1 MNHNS and CDR2 SASEGT. Relative to germline, V is 6 bases shorter and J is 4 bases shorter, with 13 bases between their ends. The sequence came from a woman in her 30s in good health and CMV-seropositive. Material for sequencing was PBMCs. In this chain, TRBV6-1 is recombined with TRBJ2-7, and possibly TRBD1, on 6 matching bases. Read as DNA, the sequence is TGTGCCAGCAGCGATTCCAGGGGATACGAGCAGTACTTC. The translation is CASSDSRGYEQYF.